These T cell receptor beta chains were read from a single sample in a study of blood T cell repertoires in COVID-19. Only in-frame clones appear in the TCRdb table, and some are missing; sequencing was by immunoSEQ multiplex PCR. The table shows approximately 250,000 clones, with 88% occurring only once. The specimen sequenced was PBMCs or T cells enriched from blood (not recorded which). These receptors were obtained from a woman in her fifties or sixties in a cohort exposed to, infected with or recovered from COVID-19 (not recorded which). CDR3s include the opening cysteine and the closing phenylalanine or tryptophan. D genes are given only for firm matches. Some rows mark clone size as missing; the rest say once, few, many or name a class of expanded clone.

TRBV30	TRBD1	-	TRBJ1-1	TGTGCCTGGAGTGCCACAGGGGTCACTGAAGCTTTCTTT	CAWSATGVTEAFF
TRBV6-2/TRBV6-3	TRBD1	-	TRBJ2-2	TGTGCCAGCAGTCTGGGACAGGGCACCGGGGAGCTGTTTTTT	CASSLGQGTGELFF
TRBV24-1	TRBD1	-	TRBJ2-1	TGTGCCACCAGTGATCGCAACAGGGGCCCCCTCAATGAGCAGTTCTTC	CATSDRNRGPLNEQFF
TRBV6-5	-	-	TRBJ2-7	TGTGCCAGCAGTTACCACGACTGGAACTCCTACGAGCAGTACTTC	CASSYHDWNSYEQYF
TRBV28	TRBD2	few	TRBJ2-1	TGTGCCAGCAGTTCACCGGGACTAGCGGTGCGTGAGCAGTTCTTC	CASSSPGLAVREQFF
TRBV3-1/TRBV3-2	TRBD2	-	TRBJ2-1	TGTGCCAGCAGCCTAAGAGCGGGAGGGAGAAATGAGCAGTTCTTC	CASSLRAGGRNEQFF
TRBV28	-	-	TRBJ2-5	TGTGCCAGCAGTGGTGGGGGCCGGGGGACCCAGTACTTC	CASSGGGRGTQYF
TRBV28	-	-	TRBJ2-7	TGTGCCAGCAGTATGACAGGTACCCCCTACGAGCAGTACTTC	CASSMTGTPYEQYF
TRBV28	TRBD1	-	TRBJ1-6	TGTGCCAGCAGTCCGACAGGGGTAGATTCACCCCTCCACTTT	CASSPTGVDSPLHF
TRBV5-1	-	once	TRBJ1-1	TGCGCCAGCAGCTTGGCCGGGGGGGTCCTTGAGACTTTCTTT	CASSLAGGVLETFF
TRBV6-2/TRBV6-3	TRBD2	-	TRBJ2-1	TGTGCCAGCAGTTATATAGGGAGGGACTACAATGAGCAGTTCTTC	CASSYIGRDYNEQFF
TRBV11-2	TRBD2	-	TRBJ2-5	TGTGCCAGCAGCCCAACCTCCGGGACTAGCGCCCTAGAGACCCAGTACTTC	CASSPTSGTSALETQYF
TRBV5-1	TRBD1	-	TRBJ2-3	TGCGCCAGCAGCCCCGGACAGGGGACAGATACGCAGTATTTT	CASSPGQGTDTQYF
TRBV4-1	-	-	TRBJ2-1	TGCGCCAGCAGCCTGTACTCCTACAATGAGCAGTTCTTC	CASSLYSYNEQFF
TRBV27	TRBD1	once	TRBJ1-1	TGTGCCAGCAGTTTACTTGGACAGGGGAGCACTGAAGCTTTCTTT	CASSLLGQGSTEAFF
TRBV9	-	-	TRBJ2-2	TGTGCCAGCAGCGTGTGGAGGGGCACCGGGGAGCTGTTTTTT	CASSVWRGTGELFF
TRBV28	TRBD1	-	TRBJ1-4	TGTGCCAGCAGACCCGGGACAGGGTACCCCAATGAAAAACTGTTTTTT	CASRPGTGYPNEKLFF
TRBV7-9	-	-	TRBJ1-2	TGTGCCAGCAGCCTGGACGGAGGGAGCTATGGCTACACCTTC	CASSLDGGSYGYTF
TRBV5-1	TRBD1	-	TRBJ2-2	TGCGCCAGCAGCTTGGAGGGACAGGGGGCGTTGGTCGGGGAGCTGTTTTTT	CASSLEGQGALVGELFF
TRBV18	TRBD1	-	TRBJ1-1	TGTGCCAGCTTCAAGACAGGGGGCGCTGAAGCTTTCTTT	CASFKTGGAEAFF
TRBV29-1	TRBD1	-	TRBJ1-4	TGCAGCGGAACCGGGACAGGGACACAAAAACTGTTTTTT	CSGTGTGTQKLFF
TRBV7-3	-	-	TRBJ2-2	TGTGCCAGCAGCTCAGTCCCGGAGGCCGGGGAGCTGTTTTTT	CASSSVPEAGELFF
TRBV12-5	TRBD1	-	TRBJ1-2	TGTGCTAGTGGTTTGGTCGGACAGGGTGATGGCTACACCTTC	CASGLVGQGDGYTF
TRBV6-5	-	-	TRBJ2-2	TGTGCCAGCAGTTACTCGAACCGGATATCGGGCGGGGAGCTGTTTTTT	CASSYSNRISGGELFF
TRBV2	-	-	TRBJ1-2	TGTGCCAGCACTGGACAGACCTCTAACTATGGCTACACCTTC	CASTGQTSNYGYTF
TRBV7-9	-	-	TRBJ1-1	TGTGCCAGCAGCTGGACGGGAAACACTGAAGCTTTCTTT	CASSWTGNTEAFF
TRBV9	TRBD1	-	TRBJ1-1	TGTGCCAGCAGCGTATACAGGGGTGGGGACACTGAAGCTTTCTTT	CASSVYRGGDTEAFF
TRBV2	-	-	TRBJ1-6	TGTGCCAGCACCGCCCAGGCGAGCTCCTATAATTCACCCCTCCACTTT	CASTAQASSYNSPLHF
TRBV9	TRBD1	-	TRBJ1-2	TGTGCCAGCAGCGTAGCTCTTGACAGGGTCCCCCTAACCTTC	CASSVALDRVPLTF
TRBV18	-	-	TRBJ1-1	TGTGCCAGCTCACCACTAGGGAGGGGCCCGAACACTGAAGCTTTCTTT	CASSPLGRGPNTEAFF
TRBV30	-	-	TRBJ1-3	TGTGCCTGGAACAAATACCGCGGACGGACAATCTCTGGAAACACCATATATTTT	CAWNKYRGRTISGNTIYF
TRBV7-8	TRBD2	-	TRBJ2-1	TGTGCCAGCAGCTTATGGTCTAGCGGGGCGGCTGAGCAGTTCTTC	CASSLWSSGAAEQFF
TRBV5-1	-	-	TRBJ2-1	TGCGCCAGCAGCCTCGACAGTAAATACAATGAGCAGTTCTTC	CASSLDSKYNEQFF
TRBV24-1	-	-	TRBJ2-3	TGTGCCACCAGCGAATATAGCGGCACAGATACGCAGTATTTT	CATSEYSGTDTQYF
TRBV19	-	-	TRBJ2-5	TGTGCCAGTAGTCCGGACCCGGGGGAGACCCAGTACTTC	CASSPDPGETQYF
TRBV19	-	-	TRBJ1-1	TGTGTCAGTAGTATAGGGGCAGGGCGCAGCAGCACTGAAGCTTTCTTT	CVSSIGAGRSSTEAFF
TRBV5-1	-	-	TRBJ2-1	TGCGCCAGCAGCTTGGGGCCGGGAGTGCGGTACAATGAGCAGTTCTTC	CASSLGPGVRYNEQFF